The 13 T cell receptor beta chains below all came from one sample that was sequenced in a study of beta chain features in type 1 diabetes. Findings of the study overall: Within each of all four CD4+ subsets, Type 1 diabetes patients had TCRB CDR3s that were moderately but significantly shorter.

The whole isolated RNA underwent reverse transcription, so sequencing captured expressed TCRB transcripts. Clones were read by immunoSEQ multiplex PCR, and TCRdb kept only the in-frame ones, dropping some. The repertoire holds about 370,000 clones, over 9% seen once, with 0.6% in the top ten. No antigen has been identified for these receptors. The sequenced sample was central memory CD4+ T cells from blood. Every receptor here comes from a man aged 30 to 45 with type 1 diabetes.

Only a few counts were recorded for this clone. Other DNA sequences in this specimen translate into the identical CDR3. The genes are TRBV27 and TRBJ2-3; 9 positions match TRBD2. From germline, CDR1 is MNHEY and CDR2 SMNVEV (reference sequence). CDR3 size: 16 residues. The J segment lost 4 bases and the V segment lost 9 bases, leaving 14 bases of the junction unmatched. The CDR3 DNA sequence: TGTGCCAGTAGAGTAGGGGCTAGCGGGGCCTCAGATACGCAGTATTTT. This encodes CASRVGASGASDTQYF.

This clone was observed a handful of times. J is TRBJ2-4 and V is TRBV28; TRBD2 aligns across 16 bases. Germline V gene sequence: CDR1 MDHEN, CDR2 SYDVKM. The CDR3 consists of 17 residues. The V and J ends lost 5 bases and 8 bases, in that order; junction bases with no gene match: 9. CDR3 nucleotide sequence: TGTGCCAGCAGTCTCGGGACTAGCGGGAGGGCCGTGGACATTCAGTACTTC. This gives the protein CASSLGTSGRAVDIQYF.

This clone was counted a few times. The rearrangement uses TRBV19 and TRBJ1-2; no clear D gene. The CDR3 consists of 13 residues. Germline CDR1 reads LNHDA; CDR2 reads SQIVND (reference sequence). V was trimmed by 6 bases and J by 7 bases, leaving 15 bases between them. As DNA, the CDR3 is TGTGCCAGTAGCCTAATTGGGTTTCTTGGCTACACCTTC. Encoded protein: CASSLIGFLGYTF.

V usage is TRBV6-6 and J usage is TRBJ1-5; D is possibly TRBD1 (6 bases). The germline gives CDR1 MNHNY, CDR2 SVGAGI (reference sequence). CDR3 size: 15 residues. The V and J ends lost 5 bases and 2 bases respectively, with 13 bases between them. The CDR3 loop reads CASSAIGGRNQPQHF. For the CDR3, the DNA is TGTGCCAGCAGTGCAATAGGGGGTCGCAATCAGCCCCAGCATTTT.

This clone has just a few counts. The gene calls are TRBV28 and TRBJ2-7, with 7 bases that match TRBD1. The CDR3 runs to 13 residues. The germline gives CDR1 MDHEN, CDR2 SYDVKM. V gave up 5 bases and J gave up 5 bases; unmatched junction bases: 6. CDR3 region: CASSGQVYHEQYF. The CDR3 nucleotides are TGTGCCAGCAGTGGACAGGTCTACCACGAGCAGTACTTC.

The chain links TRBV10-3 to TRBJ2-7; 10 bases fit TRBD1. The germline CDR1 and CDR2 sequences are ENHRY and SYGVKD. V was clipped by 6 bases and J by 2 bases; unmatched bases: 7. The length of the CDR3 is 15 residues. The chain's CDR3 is CAISQRGTGAYEQYF. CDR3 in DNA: TGTGCCATCAGCCAACGCGGGACAGGGGCCTACGAGCAGTACTTC.

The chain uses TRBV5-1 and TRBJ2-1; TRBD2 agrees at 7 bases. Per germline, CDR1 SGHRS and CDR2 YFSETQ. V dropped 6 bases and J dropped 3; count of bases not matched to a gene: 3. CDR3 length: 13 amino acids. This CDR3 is CASTPSGYNEQFF. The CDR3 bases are TGCGCCAGCACACCTAGCGGCTACAATGAGCAGTTCTTC.

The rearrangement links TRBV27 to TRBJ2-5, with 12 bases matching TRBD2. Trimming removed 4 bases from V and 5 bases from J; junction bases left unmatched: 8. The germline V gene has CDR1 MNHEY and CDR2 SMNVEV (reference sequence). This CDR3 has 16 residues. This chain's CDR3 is CASSSSLAGGLETQYF. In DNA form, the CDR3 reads TGTGCCAGCAGTTCATCACTAGCGGGGGGTTTGGAGACCCAGTACTTC.

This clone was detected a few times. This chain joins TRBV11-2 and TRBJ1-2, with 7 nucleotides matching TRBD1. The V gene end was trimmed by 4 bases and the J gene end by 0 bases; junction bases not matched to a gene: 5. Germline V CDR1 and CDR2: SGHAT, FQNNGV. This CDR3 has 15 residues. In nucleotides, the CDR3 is TGTGCCAGCAGCTACGCACAGGGGTCTAACTATGGCTACACCTTC. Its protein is CASSYAQGSNYGYTF.

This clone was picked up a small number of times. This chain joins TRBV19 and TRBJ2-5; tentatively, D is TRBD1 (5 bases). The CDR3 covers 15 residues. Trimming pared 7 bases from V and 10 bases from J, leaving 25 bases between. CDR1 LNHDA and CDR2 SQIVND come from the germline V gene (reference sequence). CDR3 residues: CASNPHGPGLQNQYF. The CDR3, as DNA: TGTGCCAGTAACCCACATGGGCCAGGGTTACAGAACCAGTACTTC.

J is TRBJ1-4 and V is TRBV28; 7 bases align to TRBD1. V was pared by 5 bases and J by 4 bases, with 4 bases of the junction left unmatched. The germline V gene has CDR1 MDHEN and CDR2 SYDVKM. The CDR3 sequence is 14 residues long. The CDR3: CASSGRGVNEKLFF. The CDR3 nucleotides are TGTGCCAGCAGTGGCAGGGGGGTTAATGAAAAACTGTTTTTT.

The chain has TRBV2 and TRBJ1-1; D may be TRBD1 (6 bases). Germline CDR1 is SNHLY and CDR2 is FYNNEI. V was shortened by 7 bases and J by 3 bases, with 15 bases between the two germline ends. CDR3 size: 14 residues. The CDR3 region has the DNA TGTGCCAGCAACGCGGACAGCAAGTACACTGAAGCTTTCTTT. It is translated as CASNADSKYTEAFF.

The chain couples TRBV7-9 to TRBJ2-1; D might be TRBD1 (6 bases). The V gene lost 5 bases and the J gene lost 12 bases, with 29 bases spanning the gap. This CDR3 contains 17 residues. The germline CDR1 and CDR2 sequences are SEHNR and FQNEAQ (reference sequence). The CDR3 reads CASSAHTGTSLVSGQFF. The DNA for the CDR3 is TGTGCCAGCAGCGCCCACACCGGGACAAGTCTAGTGTCCGGGCAGTTCTTC.